This T cell receptor beta chain was recovered during a study of blood T cell repertoires in COVID-19. Background on the study: PBMCs, B-cell-depleted T cells, or T cells provided the cDNA or gDNA that made up the material.

The CDR3 covers 15 residues. The V and J ends lost 4 bases and 6 bases, in that order; junction bases with no gene match: 8. The germline V gene encodes CDR1 SGDLS and CDR2 YYNGEE. In the original processing: Nucleated cell counts were estimated from reference gene primer amplification. Assay used: immunoSEQ multiplex PCR; TCRdb lists only in-frame clones, some missing. That table furnishes V, J and clone size, whereas the DNA furnished D and trimming. Altogether 250,000 to 350,000 clones are present, around nine tenths being singletons, with the ten largest covering around 0.84%. The sequencing sample was made of peripheral blood. The sequence was collected from a man aged 25-40 years with acute or convalescent COVID-19. The chain combines TRBV9 with TRBJ2-2, with TRBD2 identical over 8 bases. The CDR3 region is CASSYRGGQSGELFF. In DNA form, the CDR3 reads TGTGCCAGCAGCTATCGGGGGGGCCAATCCGGGGAGCTGTTTTTT.